This T cell receptor beta chain was identified during a study of blood T cell repertoires in COVID-19. The germline gives CDR1 SGHDN, CDR2 FVKESK. The CDR3 has 13 amino acids. The V and J ends lost 4 bases and 5 bases respectively, with 11 bases between them. Assay used: immunoSEQ multiplex PCR; TCRdb lists only in-frame clones, some missing. The sample includes roughly 500,000 clones, 85% to 90% of them seen just once. Points on this clone: Other nucleotide sequences from this sample produce the same CDR3.

The sequencing sample was made of peripheral blood. This sequence joins TRBV14 and TRBJ2-5; D perhaps matches TRBD1 (6 bases). The origin of this receptor is a man aged 18 to 29 with COVID-19, enrolled during active disease. The CDR3 coding sequence is TGTGCCAGCAGCCCGGGACAACGGGAGACCCAGTACTTC. Its translation: CASSPGQRETQYF.